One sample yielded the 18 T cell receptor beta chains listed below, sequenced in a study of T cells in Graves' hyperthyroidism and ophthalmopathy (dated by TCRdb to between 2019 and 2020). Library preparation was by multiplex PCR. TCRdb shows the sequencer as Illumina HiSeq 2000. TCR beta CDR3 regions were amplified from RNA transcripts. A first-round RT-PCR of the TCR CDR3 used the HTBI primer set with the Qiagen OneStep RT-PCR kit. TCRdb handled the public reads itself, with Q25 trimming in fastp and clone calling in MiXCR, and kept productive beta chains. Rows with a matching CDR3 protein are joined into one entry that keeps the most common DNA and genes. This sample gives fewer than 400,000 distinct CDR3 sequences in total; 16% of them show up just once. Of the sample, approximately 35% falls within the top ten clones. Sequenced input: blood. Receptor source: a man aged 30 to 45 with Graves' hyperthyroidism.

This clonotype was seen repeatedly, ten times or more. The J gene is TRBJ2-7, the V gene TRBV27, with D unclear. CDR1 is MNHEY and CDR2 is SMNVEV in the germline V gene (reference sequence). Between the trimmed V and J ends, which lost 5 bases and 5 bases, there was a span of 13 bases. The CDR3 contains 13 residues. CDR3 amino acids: CASSLLGFNEQYF. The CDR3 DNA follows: TGTGCCAGCAGTCTACTGGGGTTTAACGAGCAGTACTTC.

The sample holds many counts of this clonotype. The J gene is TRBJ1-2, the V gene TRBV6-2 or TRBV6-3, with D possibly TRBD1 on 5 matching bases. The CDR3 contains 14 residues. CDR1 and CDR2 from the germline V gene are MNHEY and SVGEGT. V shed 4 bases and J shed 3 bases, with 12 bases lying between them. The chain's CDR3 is CASSFEGRDYGYTF. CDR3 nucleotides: TGTGCCAGCAGTTTTGAGGGACGGGACTATGGCTACACCTTC.

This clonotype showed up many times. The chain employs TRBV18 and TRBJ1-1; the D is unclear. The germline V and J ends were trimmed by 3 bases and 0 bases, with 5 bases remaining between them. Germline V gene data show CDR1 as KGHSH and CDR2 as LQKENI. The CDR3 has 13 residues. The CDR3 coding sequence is TGTGCCAGCTCACCCCTAGTGAACACTGAAGCTTTCTTT. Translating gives CASSPLVNTEAFF.

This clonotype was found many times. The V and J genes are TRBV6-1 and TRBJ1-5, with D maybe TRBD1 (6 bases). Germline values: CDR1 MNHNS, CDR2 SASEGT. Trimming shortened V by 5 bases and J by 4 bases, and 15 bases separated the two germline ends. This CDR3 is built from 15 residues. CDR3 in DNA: TGTGCCAGCAGTAAATTACAGGGTGAGAATCAGCCCCAGCATTTT. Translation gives CASSKLQGENQPQHF.

The CDR3 region is CASTTPGQGSYEQYF. The DNA for the CDR3 is TGTGCCAGCACTACACCGGGACAGGGATCCTACGAGCAGTACTTC. V gene TRBV6-1 combines with J gene TRBJ2-7, with TRBD1 matching 9 bases. The CDR3 loop spans 15 amino acids. Per the germline V gene, CDR1 is MNHNS and CDR2 is SASEGT. V was clipped by 7 bases and J by 1 base; unmatched bases: 8.

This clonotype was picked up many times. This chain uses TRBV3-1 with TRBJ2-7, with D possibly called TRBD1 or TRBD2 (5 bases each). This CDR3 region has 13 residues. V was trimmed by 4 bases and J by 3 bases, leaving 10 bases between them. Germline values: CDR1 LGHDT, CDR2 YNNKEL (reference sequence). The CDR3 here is CASSPSGGYEQYF. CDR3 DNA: TGTGCCAGCAGCCCGTCTGGGGGCTACGAGCAGTACTTC.

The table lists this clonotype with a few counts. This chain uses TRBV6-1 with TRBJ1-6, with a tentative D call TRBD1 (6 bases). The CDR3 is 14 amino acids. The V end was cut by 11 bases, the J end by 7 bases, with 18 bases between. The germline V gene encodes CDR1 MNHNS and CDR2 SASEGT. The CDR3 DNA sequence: TGTGCCTCGATAATGGGGGCAGAAAATTCACCCCTCCACTTT. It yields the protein CASIMGAENSPLHF.

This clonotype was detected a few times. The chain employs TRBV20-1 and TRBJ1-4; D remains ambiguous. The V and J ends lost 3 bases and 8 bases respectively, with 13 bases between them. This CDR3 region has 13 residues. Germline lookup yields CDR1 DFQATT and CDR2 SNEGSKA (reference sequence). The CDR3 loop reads CSASAHVGEKLFF. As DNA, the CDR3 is TGCAGTGCTAGCGCACACGTGGGGGAAAAACTGTTTTTT.

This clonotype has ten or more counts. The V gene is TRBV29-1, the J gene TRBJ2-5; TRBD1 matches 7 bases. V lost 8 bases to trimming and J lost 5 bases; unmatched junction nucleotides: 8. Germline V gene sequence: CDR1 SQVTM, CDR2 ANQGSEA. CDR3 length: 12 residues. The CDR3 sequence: CSFSGQLETQYF. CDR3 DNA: TGCAGCTTTTCGGGACAGCTCGAGACCCAGTACTTC. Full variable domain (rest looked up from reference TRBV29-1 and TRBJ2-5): SAVISQKPSRDICQRGTSLTIQCQVDSQVTMMFWYRQQPGQSLTLIATANQGSEATYESGFVIDKFPISRPNLTFSTLTVSNMSPEDSSIYLCSFSGQLETQYFGPGTRLLVL.

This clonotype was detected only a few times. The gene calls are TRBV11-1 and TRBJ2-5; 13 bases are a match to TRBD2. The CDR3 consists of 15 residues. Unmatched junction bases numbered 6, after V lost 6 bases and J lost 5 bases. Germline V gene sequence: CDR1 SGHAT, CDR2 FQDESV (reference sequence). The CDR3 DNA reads TGTGCCAGCAGTACTAGCGGGAGGGCCACGGAGACCCAGTACTTC. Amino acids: CASSTSGRATETQYF.

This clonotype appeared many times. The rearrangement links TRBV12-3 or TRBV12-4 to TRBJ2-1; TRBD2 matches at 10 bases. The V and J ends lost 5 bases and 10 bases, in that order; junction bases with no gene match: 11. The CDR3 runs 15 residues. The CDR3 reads CASSPRGLAGDEQFF. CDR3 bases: TGTGCCAGCAGTCCCCGTGGGCTAGCGGGAGACGAGCAGTTCTTC.

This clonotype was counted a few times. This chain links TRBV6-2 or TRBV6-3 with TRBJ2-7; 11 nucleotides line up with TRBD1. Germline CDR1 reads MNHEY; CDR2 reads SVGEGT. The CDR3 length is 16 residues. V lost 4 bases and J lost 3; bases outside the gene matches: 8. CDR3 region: CASSSTGTGGIYEQYF. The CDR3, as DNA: TGTGCCAGCAGTTCTACCGGGACAGGGGGTATCTACGAGCAGTACTTC.

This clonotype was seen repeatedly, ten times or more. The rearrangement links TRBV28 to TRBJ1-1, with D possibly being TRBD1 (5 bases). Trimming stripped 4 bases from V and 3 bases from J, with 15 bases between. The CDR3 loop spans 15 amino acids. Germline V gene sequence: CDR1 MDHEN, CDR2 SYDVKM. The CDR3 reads CASSSGEQVDTEAFF. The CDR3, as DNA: TGTGCCAGCAGTTCGGGAGAACAGGTCGACACTGAAGCTTTCTTT. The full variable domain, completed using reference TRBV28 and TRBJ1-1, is DVKVTQSSRYLVKRTGEKVFLECVQDMDHENMFWYRQDPGLGLRLIYFSYDVKMKEKGDIPEGYSVSREKKERFSLILESASTNQTSMYLCASSSGEQVDTEAFFGQGTRLTVV.

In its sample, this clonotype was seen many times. DNA for the CDR3: TGCAGTGCTAGACTAGCGGGACCTGCCTACAATGAGCAGTTCTTC. It codes for CSARLAGPAYNEQFF. The J gene is TRBJ2-1, the V gene TRBV20-1; 9 nucleotides match TRBD2. Germline CDR1 DFQATT, CDR2 SNEGSKA (reference sequence). V was clipped by 2 bases and J by 2 bases; unmatched bases: 4. The CDR3 spans 15 residues.

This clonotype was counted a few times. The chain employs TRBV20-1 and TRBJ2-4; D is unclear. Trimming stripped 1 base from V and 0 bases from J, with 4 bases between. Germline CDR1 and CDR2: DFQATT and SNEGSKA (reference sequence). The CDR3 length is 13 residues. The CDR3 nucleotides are TGCAGTGCTAGAGTCCCAGCCAAAAACATTCAGTACTTC. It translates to CSARVPAKNIQYF.

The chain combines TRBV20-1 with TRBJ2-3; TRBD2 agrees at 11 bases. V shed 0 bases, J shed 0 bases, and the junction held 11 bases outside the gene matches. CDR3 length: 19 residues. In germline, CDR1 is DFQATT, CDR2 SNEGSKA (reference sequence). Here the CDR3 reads CSARDLRLAGGPSTDTQYF. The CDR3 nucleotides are TGCAGTGCTAGAGATCTTCGGCTAGCGGGAGGTCCTAGCACAGATACGCAGTATTTT.

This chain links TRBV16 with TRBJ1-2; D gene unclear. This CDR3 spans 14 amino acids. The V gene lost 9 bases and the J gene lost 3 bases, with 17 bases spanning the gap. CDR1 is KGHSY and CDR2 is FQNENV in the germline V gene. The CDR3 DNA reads TGTGCCAGTGGACCGGGCCAAGGAGACTATGGCTACACCTTC. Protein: CASGPGQGDYGYTF.

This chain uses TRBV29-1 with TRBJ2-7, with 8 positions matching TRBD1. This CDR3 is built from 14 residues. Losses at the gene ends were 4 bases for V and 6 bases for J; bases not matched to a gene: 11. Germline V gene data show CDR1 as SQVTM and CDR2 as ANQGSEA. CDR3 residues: CSVVIDRGVSEQYF. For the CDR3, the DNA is TGCAGCGTTGTCATAGACAGGGGAGTGTCCGAGCAGTACTTC.